A selection of T cell receptor beta chains follows, all from one sample in a study of cytomegalovirus exposure and HLA in healthy donors. The method was immunoSEQ multiplex PCR; TCRdb's version includes in-frame clones alone and lacks a portion of them. Of about 140,000 clones listed, 70% to 80% are singletons. The source material was PBMCs. These receptor sequences come from a male donor in good health and CMV-seronegative. Each CDR3 is given with its conserved first and last residue. A D gene is named only where the DNA matches it firmly. Clone sizes are given selectively: once, few, many, or a class where the clone is expanded.

j_call | clone_size | d_call | v_call | cdr3_nt | cdr3_aa
TRBJ1-1 | NA | NA | TRBV5-1 | TGCGCCAGCAGCTTGGTAGCCCAGAACACTGAAGCTTTCTTT | CASSLVAQNTEAFF
TRBJ2-5 | NA | TRBD2 | TRBV7-9 | TGTTCCAGCAGCTCGGCGACTAGCGGGGGGGCCTTGGACGAGACCCAGTACTTC | CSSSSATSGGALDETQYF
TRBJ1-6 | NA | NA | TRBV19 | TGTGCCAGTAGTATCACGGGAAGTGGCGATTCACCCCTCCACTTT | CASSITGSGDSPLHF
TRBJ1-1 | NA | NA | TRBV28 | TGTGCCAGCAGAATAGATCAGGCGAACACTGAAGCTTTCTTT | CASRIDQANTEAFF
TRBJ2-1 | NA | TRBD2 | TRBV27 | TGTGCCAGCAGTTTCCTGTCGGGGGGGGGTAGTGAGCAGTTCTTC | CASSFLSGGGSEQFF
TRBJ1-5 | NA | NA | TRBV28 | TGTGCCAGCAGTTCTCATCAGCCCCAGCATTTT | CASSSHQPQHF
TRBJ1-2 | once | NA | TRBV28 | TGTGCCAGCAGTTTCCGCCAGGGTTATGGCTACACCTTC | CASSFRQGYGYTF
TRBJ1-5 | NA | NA | TRBV18 | TGTGCCAGCTCACCCGGAGGCGTTGGCAATCAGCCCCAGCATTTT | CASSPGGVGNQPQHF
TRBJ1-3 | NA | NA | TRBV7-9 | TGTGCCAGCAGCGAATCGAGGAGAACTGGAAACACCATATATTTT | CASSESRRTGNTIYF
TRBJ2-7 | NA | NA | TRBV7-9 | TGTGCCAGCCGCGGGACAGCCTACGAGCAGTACTTC | CASRGTAYEQYF